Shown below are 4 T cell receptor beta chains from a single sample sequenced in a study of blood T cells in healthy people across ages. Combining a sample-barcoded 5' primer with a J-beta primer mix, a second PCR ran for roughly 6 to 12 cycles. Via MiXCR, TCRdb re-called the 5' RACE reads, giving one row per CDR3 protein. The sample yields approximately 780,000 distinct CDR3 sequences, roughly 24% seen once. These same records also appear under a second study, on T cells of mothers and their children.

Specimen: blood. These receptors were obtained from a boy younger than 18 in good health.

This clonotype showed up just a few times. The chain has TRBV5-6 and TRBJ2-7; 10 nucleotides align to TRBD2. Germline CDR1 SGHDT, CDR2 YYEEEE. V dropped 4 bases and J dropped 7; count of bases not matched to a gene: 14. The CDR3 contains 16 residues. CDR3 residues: CASSRTPGLASREQYF. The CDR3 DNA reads TGTGCCAGCAGCCGGACACCGGGACTAGCGTCTCGAGAGCAGTACTTC. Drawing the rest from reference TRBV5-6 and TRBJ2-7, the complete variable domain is DAGVTQSPTHLIKTRGQQVTLRCSPKSGHDTVSWYQQALGQGPQFIFQYYEEEERQRGNFPDRFSGHQFPNYSSELNVNALLLGDSALYLCASSRTPGLASREQYFGPGTRLTVT.

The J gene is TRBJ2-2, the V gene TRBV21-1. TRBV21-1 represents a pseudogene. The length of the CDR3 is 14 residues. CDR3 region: CASSKPAVTGELFF. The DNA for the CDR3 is TGTGCCAGCAGCAAGCCCGCGGTCACCGGGGAGCTGTTTTTT.

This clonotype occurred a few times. The CDR3 region is CASSSQGNKQYF. The CDR3 DNA sequence: TGCGCCAGCAGCTCCCAGGGGAATAAGCAGTATTTT. The V call is TRBV5-1, the J call TRBJ2-3; D may be TRBD1 (6 bases). This CDR3 has 12 residues. V was shortened by 3 bases and J by 11 bases, with 13 bases between the two germline ends. Germline-derived CDR1 and CDR2 are SGHRS and YFSETQ.

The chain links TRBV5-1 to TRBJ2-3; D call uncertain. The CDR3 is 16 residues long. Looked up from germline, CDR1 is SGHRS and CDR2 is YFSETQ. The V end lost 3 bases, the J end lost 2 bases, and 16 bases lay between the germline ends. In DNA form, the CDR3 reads TGCGCCAGCAGCTCCGTGTTACTAACCCTCACAGATACGCAGTATTTT. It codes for CASSSVLLTLTDTQYF.